These 8 T cell receptor beta chains originate from one sample sequenced in a study of T cell responses to AZD1222 COVID-19 vaccine. The assay was immunoSEQ multiplex PCR, and TCRdb's table has in-frame clones only and misses some. The table records fewer than 150,000 clones, over 75% of them present only once. Sequencing was performed on peripheral blood, taken on day 0 of AZD1222 vaccination. Source of these receptors: an adult in good health.

The chain couples TRBV5-6 to TRBJ1-2; 7 positions match TRBD1. The CDR3 contains 18 residues. V shed 0 bases, J shed 0 bases, and the junction held 11 bases outside the gene matches. The V gene's germline CDR1 is SGHDT and CDR2 YYEEEE. CDR3 sequence reads: CASSLVYFGQGANYGYTF. Here the CDR3 DNA reads TGTGCCAGCAGCTTGGTGTATTTCGGTCAGGGGGCTAACTATGGCTACACCTTC.

The CDR3 loop reads CASSLPRTGRNTIYF. The DNA of the CDR3 is TGTGCCAGCAGCTTACCCCGGACAGGGCGAAACACCATATATTTT. The chain carries TRBV11-2 and TRBJ1-3; 8 bases align to TRBD1. The CDR3 is 15 amino acids. V shed 2 bases, J shed 5 bases, and the junction held 5 bases outside the gene matches. Germline CDR1 SGHAT, CDR2 FQNNGV.

The chain has TRBV28 and TRBJ2-3, with a tentative D call TRBD1 (6 bases). The V gene's germline CDR1 is MDHEN and CDR2 SYDVKM. V was shortened by 6 bases and J by 4 bases, with 17 bases between the two germline ends. CDR3 length: 15 amino acids. The CDR3 sequence: CASRPQGMGADTQYF. The CDR3 region has the DNA TGTGCCAGCAGGCCCCAGGGGATGGGCGCAGATACGCAGTATTTT.

The rearrangement joins TRBV18 to TRBJ1-1, with TRBD1 matching over 9 bases. Germline assignment: CDR1 KGHSH and CDR2 LQKENI. J lost 10 bases, V lost 6 bases, and 9 bases had no gene match. The CDR3 sequence is 13 residues long. The CDR3 reads CASSPGEGQGAFF. The CDR3 bases are TGTGCCAGCTCCCCCGGGGAGGGACAGGGAGCTTTCTTT.

This chain links TRBV7-6 with TRBJ2-2; no clear D. The ends were cut back, 3 bases at V and 7 bases at J, with 6 bases in the middle. This CDR3 contains 12 residues. In germline, CDR1 is SGHVS, CDR2 FNYEAQ. The CDR3 here is CASSFDGGELFF. The CDR3 coding sequence is TGTGCCAGCAGCTTCGACGGCGGGGAGCTGTTTTTT. The whole variable domain, remainder taken from reference TRBV7-6 and TRBJ2-2, is GAGVSQSPRYKVTKRGQDVALRCDPISGHVSLYWYRQALGQGPEFLTYFNYEAQQDKSGLPNDRFSAERPEGSISTLTIQRTEQRDSAMYRCASSFDGGELFFGEGSRLTVL.

The chain links TRBV6-5 to TRBJ2-5; 7 bases are shared with TRBD2. The V and J ends lost 8 bases and 1 base, in that order; junction bases with no gene match: 7. There are 14 residues in the CDR3. Germline lookup yields CDR1 MNHEY and CDR2 SVGAGI. The CDR3 region is CASGYSSGQETQYF. Written as DNA, the CDR3 is TGTGCCAGCGGCTATTCTAGCGGCCAAGAGACCCAGTACTTC.

The DNA of the CDR3 is TGTGCCAGCAGCCGCGAAGAAGGCTCACCCCTCCACTTT. Protein sequence: CASSREEGSPLHF. V gene TRBV7-2 combines with J gene TRBJ1-6; no firm D call. The CDR3 is 13 amino acids. Germline CDR1 is SGHTA and CDR2 is FQGNSA. The V end was cut by 5 bases, the J end by 10 bases, with 12 bases between.

This clone has only a few counts. This sequence joins TRBV19 and TRBJ2-2, with 8 bases that match TRBD1. This CDR3 spans 18 amino acids. The germline gives CDR1 LNHDA, CDR2 SQIVND (reference sequence). Trimming at V came to 1 base and at J to 4 bases, leaving 11 bases not matched to a gene. The CDR3 is CASSIGDRGHTTTGELFF. CDR3 coding DNA: TGTGCCAGTAGTATAGGAGACAGGGGTCACACGACCACCGGGGAGCTGTTTTTT.